The text below deals with one TCR beta chain. Its antigen is as yet unknown. This sample is drawn from a study of CD8 T cells in Susac syndrome. Study-level background: Sequencing included Susac syndrome patients, six of them with active disease and roughly eight in remission.

Study-wide results and limits: Susac-specific public clones in total CD8+ repertoires numbered some 17; in CD8+ TEMRA repertoires, they numbered about 5. The study admitted that it had a relatively small number of individuals in its TCR sequencing and HLA analysis.

RNA in amounts of roughly 0.5 to 1 ug was reverse transcribed with random hexamers. MiXCR was run by TCRdb on the immunoSEQ multiplex PCR reads, yielding one entry per CDR3 protein. The sample has 100,000 to 150,000 distinct CDR3 sequences, around 94% seen once; the top ten hold over 0.2%. V was cut by 4 bases and J by 2 bases, with 14 bases left in between. Per germline, CDR1 SGHRS and CDR2 YFSETQ. This CDR3 comprises 15 residues. Sequenced input: CD8+ T cells from PBMCs. This sequence originates from a human donor with Susac syndrome. The genes are TRBV5-1 and TRBJ2-3, with a possible D match to TRBD1 (5 bases). DNA of the CDR3: TGCGCCAGCAGCCCCGACAGTCCTTACACAGATACGCAGTATTTT. Translation gives CASSPDSPYTDTQYF.